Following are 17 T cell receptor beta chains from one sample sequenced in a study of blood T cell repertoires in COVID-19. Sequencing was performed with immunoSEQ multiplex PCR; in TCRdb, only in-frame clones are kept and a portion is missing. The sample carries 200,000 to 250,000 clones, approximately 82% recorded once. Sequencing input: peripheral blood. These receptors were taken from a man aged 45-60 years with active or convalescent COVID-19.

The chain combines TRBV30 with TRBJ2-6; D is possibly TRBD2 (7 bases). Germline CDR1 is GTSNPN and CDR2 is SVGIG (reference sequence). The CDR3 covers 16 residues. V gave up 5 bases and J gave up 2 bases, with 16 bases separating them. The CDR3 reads CAWSYVGGPGANVLTF. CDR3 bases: TGTGCCTGGTCCTATGTCGGGGGGCCTGGGGCCAACGTCCTGACTTTC.

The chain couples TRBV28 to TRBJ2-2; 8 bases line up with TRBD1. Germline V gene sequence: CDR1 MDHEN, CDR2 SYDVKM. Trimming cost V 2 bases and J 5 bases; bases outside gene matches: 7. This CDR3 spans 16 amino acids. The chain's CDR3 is CASSLGGQGSTGELFF. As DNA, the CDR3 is TGTGCCAGCAGTTTAGGAGGACAGGGATCAACCGGGGAGCTGTTTTTT.

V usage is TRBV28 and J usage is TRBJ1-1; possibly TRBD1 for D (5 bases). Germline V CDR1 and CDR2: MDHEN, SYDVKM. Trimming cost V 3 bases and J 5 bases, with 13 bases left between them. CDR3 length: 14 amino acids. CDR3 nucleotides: TGTGCCAGCAGTTTTAGGGGTTCCCGGACTGAAGCTTTCTTT. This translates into CASSFRGSRTEAFF.

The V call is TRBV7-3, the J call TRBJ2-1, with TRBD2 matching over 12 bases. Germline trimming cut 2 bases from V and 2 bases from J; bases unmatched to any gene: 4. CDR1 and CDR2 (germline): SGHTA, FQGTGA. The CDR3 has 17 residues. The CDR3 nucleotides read TGTGCCAGCAGCTTATCCGGACTAGCGGGGACCTACAATGAGCAGTTCTTC. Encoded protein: CASSLSGLAGTYNEQFF.

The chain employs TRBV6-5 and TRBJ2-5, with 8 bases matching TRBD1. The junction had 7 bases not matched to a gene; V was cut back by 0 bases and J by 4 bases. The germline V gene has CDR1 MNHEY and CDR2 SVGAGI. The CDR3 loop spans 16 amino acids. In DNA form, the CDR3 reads TGTGCCAGCAGTTACTCGGCAGGGGGCTATGGAGAGACCCAGTACTTC. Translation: CASSYSAGGYGETQYF.

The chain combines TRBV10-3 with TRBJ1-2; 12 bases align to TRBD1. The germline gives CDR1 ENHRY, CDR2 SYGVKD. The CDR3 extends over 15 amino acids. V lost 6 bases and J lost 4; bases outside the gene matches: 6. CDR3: CAISRDRGRGYGYTF. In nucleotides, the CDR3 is TGTGCCATCAGCCGGGACAGGGGGCGCGGCTATGGCTACACCTTC.

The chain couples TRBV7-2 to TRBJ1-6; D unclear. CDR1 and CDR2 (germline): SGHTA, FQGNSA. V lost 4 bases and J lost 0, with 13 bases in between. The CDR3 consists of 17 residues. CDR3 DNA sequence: TGTGCCAGCAGCTCTAGGACGGGGAGCTCCTATAATTCACCCCTCCACTTT. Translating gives CASSSRTGSSYNSPLHF.

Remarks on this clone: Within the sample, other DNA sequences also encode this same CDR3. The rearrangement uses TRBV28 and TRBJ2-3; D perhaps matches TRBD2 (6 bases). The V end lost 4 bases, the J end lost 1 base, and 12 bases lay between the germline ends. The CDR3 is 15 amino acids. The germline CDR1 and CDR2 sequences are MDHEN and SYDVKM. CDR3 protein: CASSSPGGGTDTQYF. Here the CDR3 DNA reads TGTGCCAGCAGTTCTCCCGGGGGTGGCACAGATACGCAGTATTTT.

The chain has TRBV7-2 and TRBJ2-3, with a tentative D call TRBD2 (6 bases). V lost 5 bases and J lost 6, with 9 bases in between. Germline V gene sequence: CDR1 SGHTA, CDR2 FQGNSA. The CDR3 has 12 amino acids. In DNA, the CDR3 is TGTGCCAGCAGCCGCGGGGCGGATACGCAGTATTTT. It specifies CASSRGADTQYF. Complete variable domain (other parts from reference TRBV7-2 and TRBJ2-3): GAGVSQSPSNKVTEKGKDVELRCDPISGHTALYWYRQSLGQGLEFLIYFQGNSAPDKSGLPSDRFSAERTGGSVSTLTIQRTQQEDSAVYLCASSRGADTQYFGPGTRLTVL.

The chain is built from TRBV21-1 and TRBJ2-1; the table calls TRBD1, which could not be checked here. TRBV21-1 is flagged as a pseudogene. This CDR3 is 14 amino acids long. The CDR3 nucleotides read TGTGCCAGCAGCAGGGGACATCCCTACAATGAGCAGTTCTTC. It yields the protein CASSRGHPYNEQFF.

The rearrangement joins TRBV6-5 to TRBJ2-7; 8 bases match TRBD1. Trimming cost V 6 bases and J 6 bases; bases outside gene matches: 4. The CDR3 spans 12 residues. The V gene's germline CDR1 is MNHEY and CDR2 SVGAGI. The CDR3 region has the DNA TGTGCCAGCAGGGGACAGGAACGCGAGCAGTACTTC. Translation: CASRGQEREQYF.

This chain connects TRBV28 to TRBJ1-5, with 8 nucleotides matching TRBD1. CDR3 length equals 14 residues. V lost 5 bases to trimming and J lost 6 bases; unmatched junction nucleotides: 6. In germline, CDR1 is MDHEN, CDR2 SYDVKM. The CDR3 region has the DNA TGTGCCAGCAGTGGAGGACAGGGCGGTCAGCCCCAGCATTTT. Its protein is CASSGGQGGQPQHF.

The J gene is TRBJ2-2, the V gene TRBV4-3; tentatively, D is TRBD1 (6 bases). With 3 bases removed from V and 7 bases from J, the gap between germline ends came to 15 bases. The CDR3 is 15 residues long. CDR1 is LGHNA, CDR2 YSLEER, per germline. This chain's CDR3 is CASSHLSLGGGELFF. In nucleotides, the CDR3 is TGCGCCAGCAGCCATCTATCACTAGGGGGCGGGGAGCTGTTTTTT.

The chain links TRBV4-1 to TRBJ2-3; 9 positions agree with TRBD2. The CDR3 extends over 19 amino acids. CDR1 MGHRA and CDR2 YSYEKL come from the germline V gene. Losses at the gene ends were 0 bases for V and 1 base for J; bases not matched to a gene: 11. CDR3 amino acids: CASSQDPAGGLLRTDTQYF. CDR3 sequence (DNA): TGCGCCAGCAGCCAAGATCCAGCGGGGGGTCTTTTACGCACAGATACGCAGTATTTT.

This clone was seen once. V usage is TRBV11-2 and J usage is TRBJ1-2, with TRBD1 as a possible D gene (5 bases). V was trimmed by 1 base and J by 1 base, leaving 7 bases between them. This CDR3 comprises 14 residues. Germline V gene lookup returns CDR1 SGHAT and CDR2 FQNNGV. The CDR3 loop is CASSLVQGNYGYTF. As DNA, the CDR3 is TGTGCCAGCAGCTTAGTGCAGGGTAACTATGGCTACACCTTC.

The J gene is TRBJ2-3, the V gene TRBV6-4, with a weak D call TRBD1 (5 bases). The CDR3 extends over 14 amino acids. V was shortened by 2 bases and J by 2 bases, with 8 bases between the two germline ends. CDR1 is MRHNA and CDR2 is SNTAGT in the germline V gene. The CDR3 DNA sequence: TGTGCCAGCAGTGACAGGGGAATCACAGATACGCAGTATTTT. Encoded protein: CASSDRGITDTQYF.

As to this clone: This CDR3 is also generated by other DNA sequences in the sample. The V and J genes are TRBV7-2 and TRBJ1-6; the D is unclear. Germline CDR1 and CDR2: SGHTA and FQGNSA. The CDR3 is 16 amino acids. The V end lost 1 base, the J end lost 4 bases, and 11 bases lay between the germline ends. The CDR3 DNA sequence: TGTGCCAGCAGCTTAGGCGGGGTTGGATATAATTCACCCCTCCACTTT. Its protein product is CASSLGGVGYNSPLHF.